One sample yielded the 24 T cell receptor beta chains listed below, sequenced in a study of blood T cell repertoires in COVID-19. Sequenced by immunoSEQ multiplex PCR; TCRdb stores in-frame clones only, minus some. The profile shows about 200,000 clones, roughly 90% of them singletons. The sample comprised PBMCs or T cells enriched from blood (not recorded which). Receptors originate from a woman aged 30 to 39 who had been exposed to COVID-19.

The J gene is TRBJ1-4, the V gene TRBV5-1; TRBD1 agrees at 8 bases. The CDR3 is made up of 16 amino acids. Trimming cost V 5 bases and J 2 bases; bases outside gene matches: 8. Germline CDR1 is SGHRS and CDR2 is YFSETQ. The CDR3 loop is CASSIQGAGTNEKLFF. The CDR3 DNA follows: TGCGCCAGCAGTATCCAGGGGGCGGGCACTAATGAAAAACTGTTTTTT. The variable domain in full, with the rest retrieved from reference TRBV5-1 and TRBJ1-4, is KAGVTQTPRYLIKTRGQQVTLSCSPISGHRSVSWYQQTPGQGLQFLFEYFSETQRNKGNFPGRFSGRQFSNSRSEMNVSTLELGDSALYLCASSIQGAGTNEKLFFGSGTQLSVL.

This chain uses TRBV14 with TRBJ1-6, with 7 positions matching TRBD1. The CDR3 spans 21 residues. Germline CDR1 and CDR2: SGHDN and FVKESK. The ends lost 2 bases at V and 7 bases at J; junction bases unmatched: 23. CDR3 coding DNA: TGTGCCAGCAGCCAACAAGATGCCCTCGGAGGGCACAGGGGTTCGAATTCACCCCTCCACTTT. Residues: CASSQQDALGGHRGSNSPLHF.

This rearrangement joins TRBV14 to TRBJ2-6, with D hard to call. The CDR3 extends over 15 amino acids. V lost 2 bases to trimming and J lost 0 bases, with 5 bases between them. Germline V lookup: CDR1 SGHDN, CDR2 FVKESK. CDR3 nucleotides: TGTGCCAGCAGCCAATCAGACTCTGGGGCCAACGTCCTGACTTTC. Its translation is CASSQSDSGANVLTF.

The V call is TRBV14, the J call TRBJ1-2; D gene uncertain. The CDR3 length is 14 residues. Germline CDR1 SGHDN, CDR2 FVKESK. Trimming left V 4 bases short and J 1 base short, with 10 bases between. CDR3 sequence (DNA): TGTGCCAGCAGCCTCCACAGAGATAACTATGGCTACACCTTC. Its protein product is CASSLHRDNYGYTF.

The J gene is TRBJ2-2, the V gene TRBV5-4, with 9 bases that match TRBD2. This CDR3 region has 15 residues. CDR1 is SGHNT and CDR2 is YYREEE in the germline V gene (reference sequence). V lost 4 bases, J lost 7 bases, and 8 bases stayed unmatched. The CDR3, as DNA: TGTGCCAGCAGCCCTTCCGGGACTAGCCTCGGGGAGCTGTTTTTT. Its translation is CASSPSGTSLGELFF.

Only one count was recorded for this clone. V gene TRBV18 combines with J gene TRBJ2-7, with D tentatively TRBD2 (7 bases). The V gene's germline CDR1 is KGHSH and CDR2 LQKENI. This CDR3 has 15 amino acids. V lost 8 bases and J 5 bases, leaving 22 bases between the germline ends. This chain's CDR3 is CASRLRDGRGNEQYF. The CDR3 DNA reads TGTGCCAGCCGCCTTAGAGATGGGAGGGGGAACGAGCAGTACTTC. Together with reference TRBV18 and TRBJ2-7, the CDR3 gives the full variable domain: NAGVMQNPRHLVRRRGQEARLRCSPMKGHSHVYWYRQLPEEGLKFMVYLQKENIIDESGMPKERFSAEFPKEGPSILRIQQVVRGDSAAYFCASRLRDGRGNEQYFGPGTRLTVT.

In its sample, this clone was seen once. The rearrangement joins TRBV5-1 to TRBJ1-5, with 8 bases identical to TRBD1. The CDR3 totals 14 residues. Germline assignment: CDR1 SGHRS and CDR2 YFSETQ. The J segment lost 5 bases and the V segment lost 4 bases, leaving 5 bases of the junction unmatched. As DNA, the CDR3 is TGCGCCAGCAGCGCAGGGGGCATTGATCAGCCCCAGCATTTT. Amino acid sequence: CASSAGGIDQPQHF. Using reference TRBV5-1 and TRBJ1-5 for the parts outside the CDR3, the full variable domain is KAGVTQTPRYLIKTRGQQVTLSCSPISGHRSVSWYQQTPGQGLQFLFEYFSETQRNKGNFPGRFSGRQFSNSRSEMNVSTLELGDSALYLCASSAGGIDQPQHFGDGTRLSIL.

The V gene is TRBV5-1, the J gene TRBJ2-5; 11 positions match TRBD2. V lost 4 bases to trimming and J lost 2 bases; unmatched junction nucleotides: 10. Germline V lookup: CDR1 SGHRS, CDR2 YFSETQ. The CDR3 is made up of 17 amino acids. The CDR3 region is CASSRGARLAGQETQYF. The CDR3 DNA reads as TGCGCCAGCAGCCGGGGGGCAAGACTAGCGGGACAAGAGACCCAGTACTTC.

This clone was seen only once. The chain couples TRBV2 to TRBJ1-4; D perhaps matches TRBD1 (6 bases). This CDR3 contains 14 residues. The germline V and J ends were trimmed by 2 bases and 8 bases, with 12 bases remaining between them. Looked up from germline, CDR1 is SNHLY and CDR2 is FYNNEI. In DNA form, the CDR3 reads TGTGCCAGCAGTGAAACAGGGATGAGGGAAAAACTGTTTTTT. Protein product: CASSETGMREKLFF. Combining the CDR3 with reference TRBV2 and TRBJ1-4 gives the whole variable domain EPEVTQTPSHQVTQMGQEVILRCVPISNHLYFYWYRQILGQKVEFLVSFYNNEISEKSEIFDDQFSVERPDGSNFTLKIRSTKLEDSAMYFCASSETGMREKLFFGSGTQLSVL.

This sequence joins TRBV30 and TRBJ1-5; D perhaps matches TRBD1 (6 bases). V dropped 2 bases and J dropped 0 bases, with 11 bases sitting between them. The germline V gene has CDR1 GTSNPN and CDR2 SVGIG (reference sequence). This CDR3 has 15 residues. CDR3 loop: CAWSFQGNSNQPQHF. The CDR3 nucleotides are TGTGCCTGGAGTTTTCAGGGGAATAGCAATCAGCCCCAGCATTTT.

CDR3 sequence (DNA): TGTGCCAGCAGCCTAAAGACTGGCGCCTACGAGCAGTACTTC. It yields the protein CASSLKTGAYEQYF. The gene calls are TRBV7-2 and TRBJ2-7; unclear D gene. Germline CDR1 and CDR2: SGHTA and FQGNSA. V shed 5 bases and J shed 2 bases, with 13 bases lying between them. The CDR3 length is 14 residues.

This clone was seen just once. CDR3 sequence reads: CASREDRDTF. The DNA for the CDR3 is TGTGCCAGCAGAGAGGACAGGGACACCTTC. The chain links TRBV2 to TRBJ1-2; 8 positions agree with TRBD1. V gave up 6 bases and J gave up 12 bases; unmatched junction bases: 3. This CDR3 spans 10 amino acids. Germline lookup yields CDR1 SNHLY and CDR2 FYNNEI.

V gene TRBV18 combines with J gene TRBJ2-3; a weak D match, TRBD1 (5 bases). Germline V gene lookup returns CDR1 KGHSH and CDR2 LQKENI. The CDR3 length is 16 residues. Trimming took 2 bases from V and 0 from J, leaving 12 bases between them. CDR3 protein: CASSPSRQSSTDTQYF. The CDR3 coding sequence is TGTGCCAGCTCACCATCCCGACAGAGTAGCACAGATACGCAGTATTTT.

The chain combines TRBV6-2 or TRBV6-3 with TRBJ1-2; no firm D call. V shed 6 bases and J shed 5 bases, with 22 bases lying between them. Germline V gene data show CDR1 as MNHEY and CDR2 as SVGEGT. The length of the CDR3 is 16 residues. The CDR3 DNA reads TGTGCCAGCAGCCCGCGCCCCACCAATTATAAGTATGGCTACACCTTC. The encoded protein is CASSPRPTNYKYGYTF.

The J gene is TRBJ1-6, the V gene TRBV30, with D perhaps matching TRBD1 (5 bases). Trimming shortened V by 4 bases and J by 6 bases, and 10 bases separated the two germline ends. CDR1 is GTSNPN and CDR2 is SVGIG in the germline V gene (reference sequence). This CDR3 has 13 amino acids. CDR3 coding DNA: TGTGCCTGGAACAGGCCTGCTAATTCACCCCTCCACTTT. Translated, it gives CAWNRPANSPLHF.

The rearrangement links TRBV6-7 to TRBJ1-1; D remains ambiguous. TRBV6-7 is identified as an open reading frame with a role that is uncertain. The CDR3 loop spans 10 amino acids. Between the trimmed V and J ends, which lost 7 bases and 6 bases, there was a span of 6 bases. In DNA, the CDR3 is TGTGCCAGCAATACATCTGAAGCTTTCTTT. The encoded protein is CASNTSEAFF.

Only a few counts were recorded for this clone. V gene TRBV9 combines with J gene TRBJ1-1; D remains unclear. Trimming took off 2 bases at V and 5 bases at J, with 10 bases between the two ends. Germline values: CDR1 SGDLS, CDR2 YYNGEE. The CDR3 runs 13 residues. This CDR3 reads CASSVRSGTEAFF. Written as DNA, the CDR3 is TGTGCCAGCAGCGTTCGGAGTGGTACTGAAGCTTTCTTT.

In DNA, the CDR3 is TGTGCCACCAGCAGAGGCCAGGGTTATACAGATACGCAGTATTTT. It codes for CATSRGQGYTDTQYF. The chain combines TRBV15 with TRBJ2-3, with a weak D call TRBD1 (5 bases). Germline CDR1 is LNHNV and CDR2 is YYDKDF (reference sequence). CDR3 length equals 15 residues. V was shortened by 1 base and J by 3 bases, with 11 bases between the two germline ends.

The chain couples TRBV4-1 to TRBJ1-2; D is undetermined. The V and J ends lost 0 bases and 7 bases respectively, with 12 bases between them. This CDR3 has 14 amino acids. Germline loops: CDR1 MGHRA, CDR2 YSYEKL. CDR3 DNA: TGCGCCAGCAGCCAAGATCACGGAGCTATTGGCTACACCTTC. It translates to CASSQDHGAIGYTF.

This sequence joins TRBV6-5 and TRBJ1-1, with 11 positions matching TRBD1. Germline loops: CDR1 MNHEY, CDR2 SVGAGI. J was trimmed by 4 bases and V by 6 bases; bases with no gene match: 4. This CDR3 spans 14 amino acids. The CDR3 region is CASRGGTGGTEAFF. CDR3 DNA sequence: TGTGCCAGCAGGGGCGGGACAGGGGGCACTGAAGCTTTCTTT.

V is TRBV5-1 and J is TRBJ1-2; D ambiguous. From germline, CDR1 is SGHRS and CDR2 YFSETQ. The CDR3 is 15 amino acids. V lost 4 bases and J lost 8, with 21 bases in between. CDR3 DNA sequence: TGCGCCAGCAGCCCGCGTGCCGAGGGTTCTGGGGGCTACACCTTC. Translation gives CASSPRAEGSGGYTF.

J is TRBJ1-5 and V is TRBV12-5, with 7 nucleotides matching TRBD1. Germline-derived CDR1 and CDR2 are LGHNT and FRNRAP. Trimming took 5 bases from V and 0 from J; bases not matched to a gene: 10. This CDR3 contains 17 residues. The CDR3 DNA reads TGTGCTAGTGGTGCTCCGGGACAGACTCTTAGCAATCAGCCCCAGCATTTT. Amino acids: CASGAPGQTLSNQPQHF.

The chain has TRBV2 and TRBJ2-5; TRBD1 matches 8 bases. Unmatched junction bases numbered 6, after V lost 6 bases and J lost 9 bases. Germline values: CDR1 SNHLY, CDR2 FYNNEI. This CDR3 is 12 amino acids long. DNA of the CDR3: TGTGCCAGCAGAAGCGACAGGGGACCCCAGTACTTC. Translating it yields CASRSDRGPQYF.

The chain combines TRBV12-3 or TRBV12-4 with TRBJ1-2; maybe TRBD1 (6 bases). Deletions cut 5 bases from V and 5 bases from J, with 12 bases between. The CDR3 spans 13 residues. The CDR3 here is CASSPDSLYGYTF. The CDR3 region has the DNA TGTGCCAGCAGTCCGGACAGTCTTTATGGCTACACCTTC.